The 29 T cell receptor beta chains in this list originate from one sample, sequenced in a study of shared clonotypes between healthy human individuals. Assay: immunoSEQ multiplex PCR; the TCRdb copy retains only in-frame clones and omits some. The sample has 550,000 to 700,000 clones, 73% seen once. The source material was memory CD4+ T cells sorted from blood. Subset in this sample: CD45RA-negative fraction. The receptors originated from a woman aged 25 to 39 in good health.

This chain links TRBV5-4 with TRBJ2-7; 7 bases map to TRBD1. CDR3 length: 14 residues. Germline values: CDR1 SGHNT, CDR2 YYREEE (reference sequence). Unmatched junction bases numbered 6, after V lost 3 bases and J lost 3 bases. DNA for the CDR3: TGTGCCAGCAGCTCGCAGGGGGTTGACTACGAGCAGTACTTC. Translated, it gives CASSSQGVDYEQYF.

The DNA of the CDR3 is TGTGCCAGCAGCTTTATAGCGGGAGATGGAGAGACCCAGTACTTC. It yields the protein CASSFIAGDGETQYF. The rearrangement uses TRBV7-9 and TRBJ2-5, with 9 positions matching TRBD2. After removal of 3 bases from V and 4 bases from J, the junction contained 6 bases not matched to a gene. Germline CDR1 reads SEHNR; CDR2 reads FQNEAQ (reference sequence). This CDR3 has 15 residues. The full variable domain, in which reference TRBV7-9 and TRBJ2-5 provide the parts outside the CDR3, is DTGVSQNPRHKITKRGQNVTFRCDPISEHNRLYWYRQTLGQGPEFLTYFQNEAQLEKSRLLSDRFSAERPKGSFSTLEIQRTEQGDSAMYLCASSFIAGDGETQYFGPGTRLLVL.

This clone was counted a few times. This chain links TRBV28 with TRBJ2-7, with 8 bases matching TRBD1. After removal of 6 bases from V and 3 bases from J, the junction contained 7 bases not matched to a gene. The CDR3 runs to 14 residues. Germline lookup yields CDR1 MDHEN and CDR2 SYDVKM. The CDR3 loop is CASRATGEIYEQYF. The CDR3 nucleotides are TGTGCCAGCAGGGCGACAGGGGAAATCTACGAGCAGTACTTC.

This clone turned up a few times. This chain joins TRBV2 and TRBJ1-2, with 9 nucleotides matching TRBD1. V shed 5 bases, J shed 3 bases, and the junction held 1 base outside the gene matches. This CDR3 region has 13 residues. CDR1 and CDR2 (germline): SNHLY, FYNNEI. The CDR3 here is CASSRQGDYGYTF. The DNA for the CDR3 is TGTGCCAGCAGTAGACAGGGGGACTATGGCTACACCTTC.

The chain joins TRBV5-8 to TRBJ1-2; TRBD1 aligns across 7 bases. In germline, CDR1 is SGHTS, CDR2 YDEGEE. V lost 5 bases, J lost 4 bases, and 8 bases stayed unmatched. The CDR3 covers 14 residues. The CDR3 DNA reads TGTGCCAGCAGGAAAACAGGGGAGGGCTATGGCTACACCTTC. This sequence encodes CASRKTGEGYGYTF.

This rearrangement joins TRBV19 to TRBJ1-2; D might be TRBD1 (5 bases). With 3 bases removed from V and 0 bases from J, the gap between germline ends came to 11 bases. CDR1 and CDR2 (germline): LNHDA, SQIVND (reference sequence). CDR3 length: 15 amino acids. CDR3: CASSIGGAPNYGYTF. CDR3 sequence (DNA): TGTGCCAGTAGTATTGGGGGAGCCCCTAACTATGGCTACACCTTC.

This clone was observed a handful of times. The chain employs TRBV7-9 and TRBJ1-1; D call uncertain. The CDR3 consists of 15 residues. Germline V lookup: CDR1 SEHNR, CDR2 FQNEAQ (reference sequence). V was pared by 2 bases and J by 1 base, with 11 bases between. The CDR3, as DNA: TGTGCCAGCAGCTTATCGGGAAATACGAACACTGAAGCTTTCTTT. Residues: CASSLSGNTNTEAFF.

The chain is built from TRBV28 and TRBJ1-1, with unresolved D. Germline lookup yields CDR1 MDHEN and CDR2 SYDVKM. This CDR3 region has 13 residues. V lost 8 bases and J 0 bases, leaving 10 bases between the germline ends. For the CDR3, the DNA is TGTGCCAGCCTAGACATAATGAACACTGAAGCTTTCTTT. Its translation: CASLDIMNTEAFF. Drawing the rest from reference TRBV28 and TRBJ1-1, the complete variable domain is DVKVTQSSRYLVKRTGEKVFLECVQDMDHENMFWYRQDPGLGLRLIYFSYDVKMKEKGDIPEGYSVSREKKERFSLILESASTNQTSMYLCASLDIMNTEAFFGQGTRLTVV.

This chain connects TRBV28 to TRBJ1-5; D gene uncertain. In germline, CDR1 is MDHEN, CDR2 SYDVKM. V dropped 3 bases and J dropped 0 bases, with 15 bases sitting between them. The CDR3 has 17 amino acids. The CDR3: CASSLWAARNSNQPQHF. The CDR3 bases are TGTGCCAGCAGTTTGTGGGCAGCTAGGAATAGCAATCAGCCCCAGCATTTT. Complete variable domain (other parts from reference TRBV28 and TRBJ1-5): DVKVTQSSRYLVKRTGEKVFLECVQDMDHENMFWYRQDPGLGLRLIYFSYDVKMKEKGDIPEGYSVSREKKERFSLILESASTNQTSMYLCASSLWAARNSNQPQHFGDGTRLSIL.

At least ten counts were recorded for this clone. The rearrangement links TRBV5-1 to TRBJ1-2; tentatively, D is TRBD1 (6 bases). V lost 4 bases and J 2 bases, leaving 15 bases between the germline ends. The CDR3 covers 15 residues. CDR1 is SGHRS and CDR2 is YFSETQ in the germline V gene. Written as DNA, the CDR3 is TGCGCCAGCAGCCCCGGACAGAACAAAAACTATGGCTACACCTTC. This sequence encodes CASSPGQNKNYGYTF.

V gene TRBV28 combines with J gene TRBJ1-5, with TRBD1 identical over 9 bases. This CDR3 spans 18 amino acids. CDR1 MDHEN and CDR2 SYDVKM come from the germline V gene. Trimming cost V 5 bases and J 0 bases; bases outside gene matches: 11. CDR3 sequence (DNA): TGTGCCAGCAGTCTAACAGGGGGCACTTTTTATAGCAATCAGCCCCAGCATTTT. Protein: CASSLTGGTFYSNQPQHF.

The chain has TRBV19 and TRBJ1-4, with D uncertain. The CDR3 has 13 amino acids. Germline-derived CDR1 and CDR2 are LNHDA and SQIVND (reference sequence). The V and J ends lost 7 bases and 7 bases respectively, with 13 bases between them. In DNA, the CDR3 is TGTGCCAGTAAAGGAGGGTTCGCTGAAAAACTGTTTTTT. Its translation is CASKGGFAEKLFF.

The chain links TRBV6-1 to TRBJ1-2, with D possibly TRBD1 on 6 matching bases. Germline lookup yields CDR1 MNHNS and CDR2 SASEGT. Trimming pared 2 bases from V and 3 bases from J, leaving 19 bases between. This CDR3 is 17 amino acids long. The CDR3 nucleotides are TGTGCCAGCAGTGAATGGTCAATAATGGGACAAGACTATGGCTACACCTTC. Translating it yields CASSEWSIMGQDYGYTF.

This clone was observed a few times. V usage is TRBV11-2 and J usage is TRBJ2-1, with a weak D call TRBD2 (6 bases). The CDR3 has 16 residues. Germline CDR1 SGHAT, CDR2 FQNNGV. V lost 2 bases to trimming and J lost 4 bases, with 15 bases between them. CDR3 amino acids: CASSLNRDSLYNEQFF. CDR3 nucleotide sequence: TGTGCCAGCAGCTTAAATCGGGACTCCCTTTACAATGAGCAGTTCTTC.

The sample holds a few counts of this clone. The chain joins TRBV7-8 to TRBJ1-4, with D hard to call. Germline V gene sequence: CDR1 SGHVS, CDR2 FQNEAQ. Trimming stripped 5 bases from V and 10 bases from J, with 11 bases between. The CDR3 loop spans 12 amino acids. The CDR3 DNA is TGTGCCAGCAGCGCAGGAATCGGAAAACTGTTTTTT. It translates to CASSAGIGKLFF.

The J gene is TRBJ1-5, the V gene TRBV27; weak D call: TRBD1 (5 bases). The germline V gene encodes CDR1 MNHEY and CDR2 SMNVEV (reference sequence). Trimming removed 5 bases at V and 3 bases at J, with 11 bases between. The CDR3 has 14 amino acids. CDR3 residues: CASSTDRFNQPQHF. The CDR3 nucleotides read TGTGCCAGCAGTACCGACAGATTCAATCAGCCCCAGCATTTT.

The chain joins TRBV7-6 to TRBJ2-1; 12 nucleotides align to TRBD2. CDR1 is SGHVS and CDR2 is FNYEAQ in the germline V gene. This CDR3 region has 15 residues. The ends lost 5 bases at V and 6 bases at J; junction bases unmatched: 5. The CDR3 sequence: CASSLGTSGLNEQFF. For the CDR3, the DNA is TGTGCCAGCAGCCTCGGGACTAGCGGGCTCAATGAGCAGTTCTTC.

V gene TRBV6-1 combines with J gene TRBJ2-7; D is uncertain. The V end lost 3 bases, the J end lost 4 bases, and 7 bases lay between the germline ends. Per the germline V gene, CDR1 is MNHNS and CDR2 is SASEGT. CDR3 length equals 12 residues. The CDR3 DNA reads TGTGCCAGCAGTGATGGACGGTACGAGCAGTACTTC. It encodes CASSDGRYEQYF.

This clone appeared once. V is TRBV30 and J is TRBJ2-2; a possible D gene is TRBD1 (5 bases). This CDR3 is 13 amino acids long. CDR1 is GTSNPN, CDR2 SVGIG, per germline (reference sequence). Trimming shortened V by 0 bases and J by 7 bases, and 9 bases separated the two germline ends. CDR3 nucleotide sequence: TGTGCCTGGAGTGTCCAGGGCTACGGGGAGCTGTTTTTT. Translated: CAWSVQGYGELFF.

This clone was found a few times. The V and J genes are TRBV14 and TRBJ2-3; D is undetermined. The CDR3 totals 10 residues. Trimming took off 10 bases at V and 7 bases at J, with 9 bases between the two ends. Germline V gene lookup returns CDR1 SGHDN and CDR2 FVKESK. CDR3 in DNA: TGTGCCAAAGGGAAGAATACGCAGTATTTT. Amino acid sequence: CAKGKNTQYF.

This chain uses TRBV28 with TRBJ1-5, with TRBD1 matching 7 bases. V dropped 6 bases and J dropped 6; count of bases not matched to a gene: 17. Germline V gene data show CDR1 as MDHEN and CDR2 as SYDVKM. The CDR3 has 17 amino acids. CDR3 loop: CASSRRPFDRVGQPQHF. Written as DNA, the CDR3 is TGTGCCAGCAGCCGCCGTCCCTTCGACAGGGTAGGTCAGCCCCAGCATTTT.

Concerning this clone itself: At the DNA level, this CDR3 is encoded by other sequences in the same sample as well. J is TRBJ1-2 and V is TRBV11-2; D call uncertain. The ends were cut back, 3 bases at V and 2 bases at J, with 7 bases in the middle. Germline V CDR1 and CDR2: SGHAT, FQNNGV. This CDR3 comprises 13 residues. CDR3: CASSFDSNYGYTF. The CDR3 bases are TGTGCCAGCAGCTTCGACTCAAACTATGGCTACACCTTC. The complete variable domain, with remaining parts taken from reference TRBV11-2 and TRBJ1-2, reads EAGVAQSPRYKIIEKRQSVAFWCNPISGHATLYWYQQILGQGPKLLIQFQNNGVVDDSQLPKDRFSAERLKGVDSTLKIQPAKLEDSAVYLCASSFDSNYGYTFGSGTRLTVV.

The chain links TRBV2 to TRBJ2-6; maybe TRBD1 (6 bases). Germline V CDR1 and CDR2: SNHLY, FYNNEI. CDR3 size: 15 residues. Trimming removed 3 bases from V and 3 bases from J, with 9 bases in between. The CDR3 bases are TGTGCCAGCAGTGATACAGGGAGTGGGGCCAACGTCCTGACTTTC. Translation gives CASSDTGSGANVLTF.

This clone was observed a few times. The chain employs TRBV28 and TRBJ1-2; D uncertain. The V gene's germline CDR1 is MDHEN and CDR2 SYDVKM. Trimming took 5 bases from V and 7 from J, leaving 11 bases between them. The CDR3 contains 12 residues. The CDR3 region has the DNA TGTGCCAGCAGTACGGGCCCCCCTGGCTACACCTTC. Translation: CASSTGPPGYTF.

The rearrangement links TRBV9 to TRBJ2-1, with 8 nucleotides matching TRBD2. The V and J ends lost 3 bases and 4 bases, in that order; junction bases with no gene match: 6. This CDR3 spans 15 amino acids. The germline V gene encodes CDR1 SGDLS and CDR2 YYNGEE. The chain's CDR3 is CASSASGTRYNEQFF. In DNA, the CDR3 is TGTGCCAGCAGCGCATCCGGGACTAGATACAATGAGCAGTTCTTC.

V usage is TRBV7-2 and J usage is TRBJ2-1, with D perhaps matching TRBD1 or TRBD2 (5 bases each). CDR3 size: 15 residues. Germline V gives CDR1 SGHTA, CDR2 FQGNSA. With 5 bases removed from V and 8 bases from J, the gap between germline ends came to 19 bases. CDR3 protein: CASSPTVLTGHEQFF. The CDR3 DNA is TGTGCCAGCAGCCCCACTGTTTTAACGGGGCATGAGCAGTTCTTC.

This clone was picked up a small number of times. V is TRBV18 and J is TRBJ2-7; D uncertain. Germline V CDR1 and CDR2: KGHSH, LQKENI. Between the trimmed V and J ends, which lost 5 bases and 9 bases, there was a span of 11 bases. This CDR3 has 11 residues. CDR3 DNA: TGTGCCAGCTCATCGGACGACGTGCAGTACTTC. This sequence encodes CASSSDDVQYF.

This clone was seen a few times. The chain carries TRBV27 and TRBJ2-7; 8 nucleotides agree with TRBD2. J was trimmed by 2 bases and V by 8 bases; bases with no gene match: 2. The CDR3 extends over 12 amino acids. The germline V gene has CDR1 MNHEY and CDR2 SMNVEV (reference sequence). The CDR3 region is CASFGRAYEQYF. The CDR3 DNA reads as TGTGCCAGCTTCGGGAGGGCCTACGAGCAGTACTTC.

This clone was counted a few times. The J gene is TRBJ2-7, the V gene TRBV10-3; D gene unclear. The CDR3 extends over 13 amino acids. Trimming pared 4 bases from V and 5 bases from J, leaving 12 bases between. Germline values: CDR1 ENHRY, CDR2 SYGVKD. The CDR3 protein is CAISGGIGNEQYF. The CDR3 DNA follows: TGTGCCATCAGTGGAGGAATCGGAAACGAGCAGTACTTC.